This paragraph covers one TCR beta chain sequence. What it binds is unknown. Clones were read by immunoSEQ multiplex PCR, and TCRdb kept only the in-frame ones, dropping some. The sample gives more than 300,000 clones, about nine tenths of which show up once; 0.65% to 0.95% is in the top ten. The data belong to a study of cytomegalovirus exposure and HLA in healthy donors. As for the study in general: The approximately 670 first-cohort repertoires and the 110 or so validation repertoires shared the same platform, a later analysis reported.

CDR3 length equals 15 residues. V lost 9 bases to trimming and J lost 8 bases; unmatched junction nucleotides: 13. Germline V gene lookup returns CDR1 WSHSY and CDR2 SAAADI. Study findings and constraints: Rare TCR sequences predominated, though certain public TCRs were found in many donors. Confirmation was obtained in vitro that a few CMV-associated chains are specific for CMV antigens. Associated with cytomegalovirus, according to the listing, were around 170 TCR beta chains.

The receptor comes from a young woman in good health and CMV-seronegative. The chain combines TRBV10-2 with TRBJ1-6; 7 bases line up with TRBD1. The material sequenced was PBMCs. The CDR3 sequence is CASSRAGTDYSPLHF. The CDR3 DNA is TGCGCCAGTAGTCGGGCCGGGACAGATTATTCACCCCTCCACTTT.